The 21 T cell receptor beta chains reported below all come from one sample, sequenced in a study of CD8+CD57+ T cells in acquired aplastic anemia. Individuals selected for sequencing had exhibited CD8+CD57+ cell expansion on flow cytometry. Profiles of TCR beta VDJ and CDR3 were generated from a genomic DNA template. TCRdb fed the reads into MiXCR, producing one record per CDR3 protein. The sample lists around 430,000 distinct CDR3 sequences, approximately 33% occurring once. Sequencing input: sorted CD4+, CD8+, or CD8+CD57+ T cells (not recorded which) from PBMCs. These receptors were obtained from a human donor with aplastic anemia.

The chain carries TRBV24-1 and TRBJ2-3; D is possibly TRBD1 (6 bases). The CDR3 contains 14 residues. V shed 7 bases and J shed 4 bases, with 14 bases lying between them. Germline V lookup: CDR1 KGHDR, CDR2 SFDVKD. This CDR3 reads CATSMGTPSDTQYF. In DNA, the CDR3 is TGTGCCACCAGCATGGGGACACCGTCAGATACGCAGTATTTT.

There are a few counts of this clonotype. V is TRBV2 and J is TRBJ2-1, with D perhaps given as TRBD1 or TRBD2 (5 bases each). CDR1 is SNHLY and CDR2 is FYNNEI in the germline V gene. V was pared by 5 bases and J by 13 bases, with 27 bases between. The CDR3 extends over 16 amino acids. The CDR3 here is CASSSQPFRDRARQFF. The CDR3 DNA follows: TGTGCCAGCAGTTCTCAGCCGTTCCGGGACCGCGCCAGACAGTTCTTC. Full variable domain (outside the CDR3, taken from reference TRBV2 and TRBJ2-1): EPEVTQTPSHQVTQMGQEVILRCVPISNHLYFYWYRQILGQKVEFLVSFYNNEISEKSEIFDDQFSVERPDGSNFTLKIRSTKLEDSAMYFCASSSQPFRDRARQFFGPGTRLTVL.

A remark on this clonotype: Possible read error: a much larger clone is one base away. The chain joins TRBV19 to TRBJ2-1; no clear D. V lost 5 bases to trimming and J lost 10 bases, with 18 bases between them. The germline gives CDR1 LNHDA, CDR2 SQIVND (reference sequence). The CDR3 runs 14 residues. This chain's CDR3 is CASSPSEPLREQFF. The DNA for the CDR3 is TGTGCCAGTAGTCCTTCGGAACCCCTACGGGAGCAGTTCTTC. Filled out from reference TRBV19 and TRBJ2-1, the complete variable domain reads DGGITQSPKYLFRKEGQNVTLSCEQNLNHDAMYWYRQDPGQGLRLIYYSQIVNDFQKGDIAEGYSVSREKKESFPLTVTSAQKNPTAFYLCASSPSEPLREQFFGPGTRLTVL.

This clonotype was observed many times. The chain recombines TRBV2 with TRBJ2-5; no reliable D call. The CDR3 totals 12 residues. Trimming left V 6 bases short and J 1 base short, with 6 bases between. Germline CDR1 is SNHLY and CDR2 is FYNNEI. Here the CDR3 DNA reads TGTGCCAGCAGGGCTATCCAAGAGACCCAGTACTTC. It translates to CASRAIQETQYF.

This clonotype was seen a single time. The chain uses TRBV20-1 and TRBJ2-1; TRBD2 matches at 11 bases. Germline assignment: CDR1 DFQATT and CDR2 SNEGSKA (reference sequence). Unmatched junction bases numbered 8, after V lost 3 bases and J lost 4 bases. The CDR3 spans 16 residues. CDR3 protein: CSARTSGAYQYNEQFF. CDR3 sequence (DNA): TGCAGTGCTAGGACTAGCGGGGCATACCAATACAATGAGCAGTTCTTC.

This clonotype was seen a handful of times. The genes are TRBV20-1 and TRBJ1-3, with D hard to call. This CDR3 has 15 residues. Germline-derived CDR1 and CDR2 are DFQATT and SNEGSKA (reference sequence). Trimming took off 6 bases at V and 0 bases at J, with 15 bases between the two ends. In DNA, the CDR3 is TGCAGTGCCCGGTCCGCAGCCCACTCTGGAAACACCATATATTTT. Protein product: CSARSAAHSGNTIYF.

The gene calls are TRBV7-8 and TRBJ1-2; the match to TRBD1 covers 10 bases. Losses at the gene ends were 1 base for V and 4 bases for J; bases not matched to a gene: 9. The germline CDR1 and CDR2 sequences are SGHVS and FQNEAQ. CDR3 length: 17 residues. The CDR3 sequence: CASSLGLTGGASYGYTF. The CDR3 DNA reads as TGTGCCAGCAGCTTAGGGTTGACAGGGGGCGCAAGCTATGGCTACACCTTC.

Ten or more counts support this clonotype. CDR3 sequence: CASSANRGARGYTF. CDR3 bases: TGTGCCAGCAGCGCGAATAGGGGCGCCCGTGGCTACACCTTC. This rearrangement joins TRBV9 to TRBJ1-2; TRBD1 is a possible D gene (5 bases). V lost 3 bases and J 7 bases, leaving 16 bases between the germline ends. This CDR3 is built from 14 residues. Per germline, CDR1 SGDLS and CDR2 YYNGEE.

This clonotype was seen more than once but under ten times. The rearrangement links TRBV7-3 to TRBJ1-4, with 7 bases lining up with TRBD1. The CDR3 has 13 residues. J lost 4 bases, V lost 5 bases, and 1 base had no gene match. From germline, CDR1 is SGHTA and CDR2 FQGTGA. The CDR3 is CASSQGVNEKLFF. CDR3 nucleotides: TGTGCCAGCAGCCAGGGGGTTAATGAAAAACTGTTTTTT.

Of note for this clonotype: Mismatch with germline at one junction end may stem from a read error. The J gene is TRBJ2-1, the V gene TRBV7-7; D is undetermined. CDR1 SSHAT and CDR2 FNYEAQ come from the germline V gene (reference sequence). The CDR3 has 14 residues. CDR3 sequence (DNA): TGTGCTAGCAGCTTAGGTCCGCTTATCGGTGAGCAGTTCTTC. Protein: CASSLGPLIGEQFF. Full variable domain (remainder filled in from reference TRBV7-7 and TRBJ2-1): GAGVSQSPRYKVTKRGQDVTLRCDPISSHATLYWYQQALGQGPEFLTYFNYEAQPDKSGLPSDRFSAERPEGSISTLTIQRTEQRDSAMYRCASSLGPLIGEQFFGPGTRLTVL.

The chain links TRBV11-2 to TRBJ2-7; 15 bases align to TRBD2. The V gene end was trimmed by 6 bases and the J gene end by 0 bases; junction bases not matched to a gene: 3. CDR1 is SGHAT, CDR2 FQNNGV, per germline. This CDR3 contains 16 residues. This chain's CDR3 is CASRGLAGGLSYEQYF. CDR3 nucleotide sequence: TGTGCCAGCAGGGGACTAGCGGGGGGTCTCTCCTACGAGCAGTACTTC.

This clonotype was counted at least ten times. The V call is TRBV29-1, the J call TRBJ1-1; D possibly corresponds to TRBD1 (5 bases). The CDR3 runs to 12 residues. The V and J ends lost 4 bases and 5 bases respectively, with 11 bases between them. Germline CDR1 reads SQVTM; CDR2 reads ANQGSEA. The CDR3 sequence: CSVGAGGTEAFF. The CDR3 bases are TGCAGCGTTGGGGCCGGGGGAACTGAAGCTTTCTTT.

This clonotype was observed a handful of times. V usage is TRBV6-1 and J usage is TRBJ2-7; TRBD1 agrees at 9 bases. The junction had 12 bases not matched to a gene; V was cut back by 2 bases and J by 7 bases. The CDR3 extends over 16 amino acids. Germline V CDR1 and CDR2: MNHNS, SASEGT. The CDR3 region is CASSEQAGQGIMEQYF. The DNA of the CDR3 is TGTGCCAGCAGTGAACAGGCGGGACAGGGTATTATGGAGCAGTACTTC.

This clonotype was seen ten or more times. The CDR3 region has the DNA TGTGCCAGCAGCCTCAAGGACCGACCCTATGGCTACACCTTC. Its protein product is CASSLKDRPYGYTF. The chain recombines TRBV5-6 with TRBJ1-2; D unresolved. Trimming pared 4 bases from V and 4 bases from J, leaving 14 bases between. CDR1 and CDR2 (germline): SGHDT, YYEEEE. This CDR3 contains 14 residues.

This clonotype has ten or more counts. The rearrangement links TRBV7-9 to TRBJ1-2; D is unclear. The CDR3 has 12 amino acids. The V gene's germline CDR1 is SEHNR and CDR2 FQNEAQ (reference sequence). V lost 1 base to trimming and J lost 5 bases, with 5 bases between them. The DNA of the CDR3 is TGTGCCAGCAGCTTAGACAGATATGGCTACACCTTC. It yields the protein CASSLDRYGYTF.

This clonotype was seen ten or more times. The chain is built from TRBV7-3 and TRBJ1-1; D possibly corresponds to TRBD1 (5 bases). The length of the CDR3 is 13 residues. Trimming removed 5 bases from V and 4 bases from J, with 11 bases in between. CDR1 is SGHTA and CDR2 is FQGTGA in the germline V gene. CDR3 sequence: CASSPMGGTEAFF. CDR3 DNA sequence: TGTGCCAGCAGCCCAATGGGGGGCACTGAAGCTTTCTTT.

This clonotype was recorded a few times. V is TRBV9 and J is TRBJ1-1; a weak D match, TRBD1 (5 bases). Germline CDR1 reads SGDLS; CDR2 reads YYNGEE. CDR3 length equals 15 residues. Deletions cut 3 bases from V and 2 bases from J, with 14 bases between. CDR3 sequence (DNA): TGTGCCAGCAGCGCCCAACAGGAGTTAAACACTGAAGCTTTCTTT. This translates into CASSAQQELNTEAFF. Combining the CDR3 with reference TRBV9 and TRBJ1-1 gives the whole variable domain DSGVTQTPKHLITATGQRVTLRCSPRSGDLSVYWYQQSLDQGLQFLIQYYNGEERAKGNILERFSAQQFPDLHSELNLSSLELGDSALYFCASSAQQELNTEAFFGQGTRLTVV.

CDR3 DNA: TGTGCCATCAGTGAGTCCGGCAGTCGAGCTTTCTTT. Its translation is CAISESGSRAFF. The V and J genes are TRBV10-3 and TRBJ1-1; no clear D. Trimming left V 0 bases short and J 10 bases short, with 9 bases between. CDR3 length: 12 residues. Germline values: CDR1 ENHRY, CDR2 SYGVKD.

The rearrangement joins TRBV2 to TRBJ1-4, with TRBD1 matching over 8 bases. This CDR3 is built from 15 residues. Germline CDR1 reads SNHLY; CDR2 reads FYNNEI. V gave up 6 bases and J gave up 7 bases; unmatched junction bases: 10. The CDR3 coding sequence is TGTGCCAGCAGAAAAACCGGGACAGGAATTGAAAAACTGTTTTTT. It translates to CASRKTGTGIEKLFF.

This clonotype was observed at least ten times. At one end, the junction sequence differs from germline, possibly due to a read error. The V gene is TRBV7-7, the J gene TRBJ2-7; D uncertain. Per germline, CDR1 SSHAT and CDR2 FNYEAQ (reference sequence). The CDR3 runs 13 residues. The CDR3 DNA follows: TGTGCTAGCAGCTCGCGAGTGGAAGGCGAGCAGTACTTC. This codes for CASSSRVEGEQYF.

The chain uses TRBV18 and TRBJ1-6; 7 bases fit TRBD1. This CDR3 comprises 14 residues. CDR1 is KGHSH, CDR2 LQKENI, per germline. With 9 bases clipped from V and 7 bases from J, the junction kept 9 bases outside the gene matches. CDR3 nucleotide sequence: TGTGCCAGTAGTCCAGGACAGGAAAATTCACCCCTCCACTTT. The encoded protein is CASSPGQENSPLHF.